The clone carrying this T cell receptor (beta chain) was recorded many times. This sample was included in a study of T cells after yellow fever vaccination. Study-wide points: Clonotypes appearing in both CD4 and CD8 compartments existed, and their share was small.

TCRdb re-derived calls from the 5' RACE reads in MiXCR, one entry per CDR3 protein. The sample has nearly 45,000 distinct CDR3 sequences; under 8% are singletons. This CDR3 region has 12 residues. The V gene's germline CDR1 is SEHNR and CDR2 FQNEAQ (reference sequence). V gave up 5 bases and J gave up 4 bases, with 8 bases separating them. The receptor was isolated from a man aged 30 to 45 who received the YFV17D yellow fever vaccine. The material was CD8+ T cells not binding an NS4B(214-222) dextramer, sorted from PBMCs, obtained 45 days after the yellow fever booster vaccination. This chain joins TRBV7-9 and TRBJ1-1; D gene unclear. The CDR3 loop is CASSRAATEAFF. As DNA, the CDR3 is TGTGCCAGCAGCCGGGCGGCCACTGAAGCTTTCTTT.